This T cell receptor (beta chain) stems from a study of human T cells and chemical hapten exposure. Study-wide background: Patch tests of 0.01% DPC on the upper back were read at 6 days.

Study findings and constraints: The number of TCRs above 1 in 1000 frequency did not change after DPC sensitization.

Germline CDR1 SNHLY, CDR2 FYNNEI. Trimming took 7 bases from V and 6 from J, leaving 12 bases between them. The CDR3 spans 13 residues. Details on this clonotype: The antigen is undetermined.

The library put unique molecular identifiers onto individual cDNA molecules. TCRdb passed the RACE reads through MiXCR, listing each CDR3 protein once. The table includes 350,000 to 400,000 distinct CDR3 sequences, around 5.5% detected once. Stated time point: pre-sensitization, week 0. The treatment here: therapeutic diphenylcyclopropenone sensitization with weekly scalp DPC. Extraction yielded total RNA from whole blood (unfractionated). J is TRBJ1-4 and V is TRBV2; possible D gene TRBD1, 6 bases. The receptor's source is a woman in her fifties or sixties with alopecia areata. Some clones in this sample may be carry-over from other donors' samples. Specimen: whole blood, collected in connection with sensitization to the hapten diphenylcyclopropenone (DPC). CDR3 in DNA: TGTGCCAGCATTCGGGACAAAGATGAAAAACTGTTTTTT. It translates to CASIRDKDEKLFF.